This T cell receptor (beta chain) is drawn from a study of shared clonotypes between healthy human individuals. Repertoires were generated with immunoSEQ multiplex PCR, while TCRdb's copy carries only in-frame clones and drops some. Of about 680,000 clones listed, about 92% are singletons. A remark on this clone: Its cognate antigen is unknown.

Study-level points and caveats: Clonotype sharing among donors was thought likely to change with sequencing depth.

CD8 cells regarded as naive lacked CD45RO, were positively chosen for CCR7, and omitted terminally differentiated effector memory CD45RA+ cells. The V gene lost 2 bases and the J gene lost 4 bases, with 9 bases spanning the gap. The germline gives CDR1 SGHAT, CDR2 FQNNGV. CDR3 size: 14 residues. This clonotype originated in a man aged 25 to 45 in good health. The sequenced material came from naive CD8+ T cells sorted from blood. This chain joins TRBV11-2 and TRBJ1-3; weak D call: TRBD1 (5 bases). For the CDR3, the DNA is TGTGCCAGCAGCTTATCCGGGGGAGGAAACACCATATATTTT. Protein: CASSLSGGGNTIYF.